This T cell receptor beta chain was identified in a study of cytomegalovirus exposure and HLA in healthy donors. Study conclusions and caveats: It has been reported that TCR beta sequences accurately predicted the HLA-A and HLA-B alleles of most subjects.

This clone was counted only a few times. Its antigen is unidentified. PCR used 60 Vbeta primers and 13 Jbeta primers. Here immunoSEQ multiplex PCR was the method, and the copy in TCRdb shows in-frame clones only, minus some. The sample consists of about 100,000 clones, roughly four fifths of them appearing once. Sequences were obtained from PBMCs. The clonotype comes from a male donor in good health and CMV-seropositive.

The CDR3 DNA follows: TGTGCCAGCAGAGGGACAGGGGGGCAGCCCCAGCATTTT. Protein product: CASRGTGGQPQHF. The rearrangement links TRBV2 to TRBJ1-5; TRBD1 agrees at 11 bases. The ends lost 6 bases at V and 7 bases at J; junction bases unmatched: 2. The germline V gene has CDR1 SNHLY and CDR2 FYNNEI. There are 13 residues in the CDR3.